Listed here are 11 T cell receptor beta chains from one sample, sequenced in a study of graft-versus-host responses after intestinal transplantation. Libraries were prepared by immunoSEQ multiplex PCR; TCRdb keeps only in-frame clonotypes and omits some of them. The table has about 64,000 clones, roughly 92% seen once; the top ten hold less than 8%. The source material was bone marrow, sampled around 720 days after intestinal transplantation. These TCRs come from a human patient who received an intestinal transplant, so some T cells may come from the graft donor.

This rearrangement joins TRBV5-1 to TRBJ2-7, with 8 bases aligning to TRBD2. The ends lost 4 bases at V and 7 bases at J; junction bases unmatched: 16. Per germline, CDR1 SGHRS and CDR2 YFSETQ. The CDR3 runs 16 residues. CDR3 nucleotides: TGCGCCAGCAGCCCTGAGGGTGAGCGGGAGCCCTTAGAGCAGTACTTC. Amino acid sequence: CASSPEGEREPLEQYF. Full variable domain (outside the CDR3, taken from reference TRBV5-1 and TRBJ2-7): KAGVTQTPRYLIKTRGQQVTLSCSPISGHRSVSWYQQTPGQGLQFLFEYFSETQRNKGNFPGRFSGRQFSNSRSEMNVSTLELGDSALYLCASSPEGEREPLEQYFGPGTRLTVT.

This chain joins TRBV6-5 and TRBJ1-1, with 7 bases aligning to TRBD1. Germline V gene sequence: CDR1 MNHEY, CDR2 SVGAGI. The CDR3 spans 11 residues. J gave up 11 bases and V 5 bases, and 5 bases lay outside the gene matches. CDR3 loop: CASSDRAAAFF. The CDR3 coding sequence is TGTGCCAGCAGTGACAGGGCGGCGGCTTTCTTT.

The V call is TRBV5-4, the J call TRBJ2-1; 11 bases are a match to TRBD2. This CDR3 comprises 15 residues. The trim removed 2 bases at V and 2 bases at J, leaving 0 bases unmatched. Germline assignment: CDR1 SGHNT and CDR2 YYREEE (reference sequence). For the CDR3, the DNA is TGTGCCAGCAGCTTACTAGCGGGGGCCTACAATGAGCAGTTCTTC. Protein product: CASSLLAGAYNEQFF.

The chain has TRBV7-9 and TRBJ1-2; 8 bases are a match to TRBD1. Germline CDR1 reads SEHNR; CDR2 reads FQNEAQ (reference sequence). The CDR3 consists of 16 residues. J was trimmed by 6 bases and V by 4 bases; bases with no gene match: 13. The CDR3 here is CASSSPRTGFGNGYTF. The CDR3 region has the DNA TGTGCCAGCAGCTCGCCGAGGACAGGGTTCGGTAATGGCTACACCTTC.

V gene TRBV2 combines with J gene TRBJ2-1; 9 bases agree with TRBD2. The length of the CDR3 is 16 residues. The V and J ends lost 4 bases and 4 bases, in that order; junction bases with no gene match: 8. Germline values: CDR1 SNHLY, CDR2 FYNNEI. DNA for the CDR3: TGTGCCAGCAGTGGACCGGGCGGGAGGGTTTACAATGAGCAGTTCTTC. Translation: CASSGPGGRVYNEQFF.

In DNA form, the CDR3 reads TGTGCCAGCAGTTCTCAGACAGGGGGCAATTCACCCCTCCACTTT. It specifies CASSSQTGGNSPLHF. V usage is TRBV25-1 and J usage is TRBJ1-6; 10 bases agree with TRBD1. Germline V lookup: CDR1 MGHDK, CDR2 SYGVNS. The CDR3 length is 15 residues. Germline trimming cut 5 bases from V and 7 bases from J; bases unmatched to any gene: 5. Drawing the rest from reference TRBV25-1 and TRBJ1-6, the complete variable domain is EADIYQTPRYLVIGTGKKITLECSQTMGHDKMYWYQQDPGMELHLIHYSYGVNSTEKGDLSSESTVSRIRTEHFPLTLESARPSHTSQYLCASSSQTGGNSPLHFGNGTRLTVT.

This chain links TRBV28 with TRBJ2-1, with D perhaps TRBD1 (5 bases). CDR3 length: 18 residues. V was pared by 0 bases and J by 0 bases, with 15 bases between. CDR1 and CDR2 (germline): MDHEN, SYDVKM. In nucleotides, the CDR3 is TGTGCCAGCAGTTTATGGCGCGTACAGGAACCCTCCTACAATGAGCAGTTCTTC. Amino acids: CASSLWRVQEPSYNEQFF. The full variable domain, with the rest looked up from reference TRBV28 and TRBJ2-1, is DVKVTQSSRYLVKRTGEKVFLECVQDMDHENMFWYRQDPGLGLRLIYFSYDVKMKEKGDIPEGYSVSREKKERFSLILESASTNQTSMYLCASSLWRVQEPSYNEQFFGPGTRLTVL.

The chain has TRBV27 and TRBJ2-5; 7 bases are a match to TRBD2. Germline V gene data show CDR1 as MNHEY and CDR2 as SMNVEV (reference sequence). V shed 6 bases, J shed 2 bases, and the junction held 9 bases outside the gene matches. The CDR3 contains 15 residues. DNA for the CDR3: TGTGCCAGCAGCTCCGGGACTACCGAACAAGAGACCCAGTACTTC. Translation gives CASSSGTTEQETQYF.

The chain recombines TRBV29-1 with TRBJ2-2, with 8 bases fitting TRBD1. Germline V gene lookup returns CDR1 SQVTM and CDR2 ANQGSEA. This CDR3 has 13 residues. V dropped 7 bases and J dropped 2; count of bases not matched to a gene: 3. The CDR3 here is CSGGQGNTGELFF. In nucleotides, the CDR3 is TGCAGCGGAGGACAGGGCAACACCGGGGAGCTGTTTTTT.

The J gene is TRBJ2-3, the V gene TRBV11-2; 7 positions match TRBD2. The germline gives CDR1 SGHAT, CDR2 FQNNGV. The V gene end was trimmed by 5 bases and the J gene end by 4 bases; junction bases not matched to a gene: 12. This CDR3 contains 16 residues. CDR3 amino acids: CASSDLAAMTADTQYF. The DNA for the CDR3 is TGTGCCAGCAGCGACCTAGCGGCCATGACCGCAGATACGCAGTATTTT. Drawing the rest from reference TRBV11-2 and TRBJ2-3, the complete variable domain is EAGVAQSPRYKIIEKRQSVAFWCNPISGHATLYWYQQILGQGPKLLIQFQNNGVVDDSQLPKDRFSAERLKGVDSTLKIQPAKLEDSAVYLCASSDLAAMTADTQYFGPGTRLTVL.

V usage is TRBV5-1 and J usage is TRBJ1-5; D is possibly TRBD1 (5 bases). CDR1 is SGHRS and CDR2 is YFSETQ in the germline V gene. V was trimmed by 4 bases and J by 4 bases, leaving 9 bases between them. CDR3 length: 13 amino acids. The CDR3 region is CASSTDRNQPQHF. The CDR3 nucleotides are TGCGCCAGCAGCACCGACAGAAATCAGCCCCAGCATTTT. Full variable domain (rest looked up from reference TRBV5-1 and TRBJ1-5): KAGVTQTPRYLIKTRGQQVTLSCSPISGHRSVSWYQQTPGQGLQFLFEYFSETQRNKGNFPGRFSGRQFSNSRSEMNVSTLELGDSALYLCASSTDRNQPQHFGDGTRLSIL.